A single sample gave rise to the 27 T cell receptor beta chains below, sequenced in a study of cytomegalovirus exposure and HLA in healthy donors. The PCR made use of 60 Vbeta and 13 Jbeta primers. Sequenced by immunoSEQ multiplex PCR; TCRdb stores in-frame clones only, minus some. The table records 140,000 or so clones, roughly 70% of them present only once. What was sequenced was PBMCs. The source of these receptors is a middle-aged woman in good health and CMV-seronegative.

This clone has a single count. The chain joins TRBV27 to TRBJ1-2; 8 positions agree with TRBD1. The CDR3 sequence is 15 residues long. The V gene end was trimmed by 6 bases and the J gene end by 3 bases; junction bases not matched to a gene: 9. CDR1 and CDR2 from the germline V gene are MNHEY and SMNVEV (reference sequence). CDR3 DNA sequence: TGTGCCAGCAGACCGCATAAGACAGGGGACTATGGCTACACCTTC. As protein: CASRPHKTGDYGYTF.

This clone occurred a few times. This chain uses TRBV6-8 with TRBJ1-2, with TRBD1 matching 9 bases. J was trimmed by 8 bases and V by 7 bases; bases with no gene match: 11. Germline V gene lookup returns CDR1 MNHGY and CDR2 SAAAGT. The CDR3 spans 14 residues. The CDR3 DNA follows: TGTGCCAGCACCCGGGGGGACAGGGTGACGGGCTACACCTTC. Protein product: CASTRGDRVTGYTF.

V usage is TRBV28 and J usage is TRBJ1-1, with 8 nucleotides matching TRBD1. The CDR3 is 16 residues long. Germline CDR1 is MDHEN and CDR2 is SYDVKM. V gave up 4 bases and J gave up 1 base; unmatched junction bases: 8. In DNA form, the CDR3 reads TGTGCCAGCAGTTCGCGACAGGGGAAGGGGAACACTGAAGCTTTCTTT. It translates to CASSSRQGKGNTEAFF.

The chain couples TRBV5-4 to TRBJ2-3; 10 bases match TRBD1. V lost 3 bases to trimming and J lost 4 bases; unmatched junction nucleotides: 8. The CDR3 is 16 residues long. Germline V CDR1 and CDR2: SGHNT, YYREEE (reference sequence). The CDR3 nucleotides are TGTGCCAGCAGCTCCCGGACAGGGGGGCGTGCAGATACGCAGTATTTT. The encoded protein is CASSSRTGGRADTQYF.

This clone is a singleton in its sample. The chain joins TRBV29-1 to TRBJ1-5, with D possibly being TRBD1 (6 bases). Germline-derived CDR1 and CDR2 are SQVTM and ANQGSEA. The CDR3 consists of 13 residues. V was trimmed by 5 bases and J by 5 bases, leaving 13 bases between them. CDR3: CSVNEGGHQPQHF. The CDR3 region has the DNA TGCAGCGTTAATGAGGGGGGGCATCAGCCCCAGCATTTT.

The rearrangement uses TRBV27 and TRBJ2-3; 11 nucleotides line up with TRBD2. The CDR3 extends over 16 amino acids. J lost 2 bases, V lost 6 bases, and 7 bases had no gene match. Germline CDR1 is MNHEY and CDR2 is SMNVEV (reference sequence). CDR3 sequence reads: CASRRGTSGNTDTQYF. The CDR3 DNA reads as TGTGCCAGCAGACGCGGGACTAGCGGAAACACAGATACGCAGTATTTT.

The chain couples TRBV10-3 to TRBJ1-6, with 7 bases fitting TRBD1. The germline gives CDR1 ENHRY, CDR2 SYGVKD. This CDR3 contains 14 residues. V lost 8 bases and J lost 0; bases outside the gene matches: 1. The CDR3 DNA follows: TGTGCCATCGGGACAGTCTCCTATAATTCACCCCTCCACTTT. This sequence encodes CAIGTVSYNSPLHF.

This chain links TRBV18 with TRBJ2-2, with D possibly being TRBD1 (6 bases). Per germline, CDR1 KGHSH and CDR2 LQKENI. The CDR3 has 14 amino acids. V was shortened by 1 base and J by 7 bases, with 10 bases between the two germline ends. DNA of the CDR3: TGTGCCAGCTCACCACAAGGGGGAAACGGGGAGCTGTTTTTT. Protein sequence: CASSPQGGNGELFF. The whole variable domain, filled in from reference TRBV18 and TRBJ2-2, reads NAGVMQNPRHLVRRRGQEARLRCSPMKGHSHVYWYRQLPEEGLKFMVYLQKENIIDESGMPKERFSAEFPKEGPSILRIQQVVRGDSAAYFCASSPQGGNGELFFGEGSRLTVL.

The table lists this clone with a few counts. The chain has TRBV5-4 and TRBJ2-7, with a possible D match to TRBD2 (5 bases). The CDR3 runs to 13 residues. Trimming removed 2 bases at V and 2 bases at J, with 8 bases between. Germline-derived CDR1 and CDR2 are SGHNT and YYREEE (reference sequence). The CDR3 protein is CASSFDGTYEQYF. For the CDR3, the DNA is TGTGCCAGCAGCTTTGACGGGACCTACGAGCAGTACTTC.

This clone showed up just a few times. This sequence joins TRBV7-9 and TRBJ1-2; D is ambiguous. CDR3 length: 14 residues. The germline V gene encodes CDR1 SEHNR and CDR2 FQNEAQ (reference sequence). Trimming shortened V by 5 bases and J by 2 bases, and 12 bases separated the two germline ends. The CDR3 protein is CASSRREANYGYTF. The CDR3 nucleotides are TGTGCCAGCAGCCGCCGGGAGGCCAACTATGGCTACACCTTC.

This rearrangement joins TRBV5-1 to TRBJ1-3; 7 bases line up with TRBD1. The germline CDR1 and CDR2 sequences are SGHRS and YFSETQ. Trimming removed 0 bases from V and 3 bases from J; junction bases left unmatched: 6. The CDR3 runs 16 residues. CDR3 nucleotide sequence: TGCGCCAGCAGCTTGGGGACAGGCCCCGTTGGAAACACCATATATTTT. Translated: CASSLGTGPVGNTIYF.

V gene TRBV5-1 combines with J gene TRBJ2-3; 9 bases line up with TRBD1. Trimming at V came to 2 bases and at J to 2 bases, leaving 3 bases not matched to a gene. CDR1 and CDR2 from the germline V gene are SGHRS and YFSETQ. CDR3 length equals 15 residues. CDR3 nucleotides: TGCGCCAGCAGCTTAACAGGGGGCGTCACAGATACGCAGTATTTT. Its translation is CASSLTGGVTDTQYF.

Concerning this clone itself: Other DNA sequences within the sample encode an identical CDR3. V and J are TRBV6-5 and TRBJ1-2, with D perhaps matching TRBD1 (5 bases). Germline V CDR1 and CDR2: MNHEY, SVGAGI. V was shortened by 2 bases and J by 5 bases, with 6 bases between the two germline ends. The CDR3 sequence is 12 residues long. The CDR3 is CASSYGGYGYTF. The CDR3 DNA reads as TGTGCCAGCAGTTACGGGGGGTATGGCTACACCTTC.

This CDR3 reads CASNPEGVWGSPLHF. As DNA, the CDR3 is TGTGCCAGCAATCCCGAGGGGGTATGGGGTTCACCCCTCCACTTT. The chain uses TRBV28 and TRBJ1-6, with D possibly being TRBD1 (6 bases). CDR1 is MDHEN, CDR2 SYDVKM, per germline. The length of the CDR3 is 15 residues. The V and J ends lost 7 bases and 9 bases respectively, with 19 bases between them.

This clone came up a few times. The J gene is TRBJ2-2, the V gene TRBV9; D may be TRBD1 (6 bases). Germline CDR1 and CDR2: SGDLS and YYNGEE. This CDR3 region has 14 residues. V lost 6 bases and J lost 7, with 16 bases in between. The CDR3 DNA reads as TGTGCCAGCACTTTAAACAGGGTGGACGGGGAGCTGTTTTTT. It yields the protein CASTLNRVDGELFF.

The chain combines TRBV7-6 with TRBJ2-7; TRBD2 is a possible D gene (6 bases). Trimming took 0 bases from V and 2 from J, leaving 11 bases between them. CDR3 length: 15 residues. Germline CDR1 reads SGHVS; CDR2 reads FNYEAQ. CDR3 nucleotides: TGTGCCAGCAGCTTAGCGCGGGGACGGGCCTACGAGCAGTACTTC. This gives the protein CASSLARGRAYEQYF.

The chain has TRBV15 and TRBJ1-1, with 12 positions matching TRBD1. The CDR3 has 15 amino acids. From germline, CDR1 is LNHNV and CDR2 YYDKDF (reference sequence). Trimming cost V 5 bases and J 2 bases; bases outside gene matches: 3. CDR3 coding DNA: TGTGCCACCAGCCCCGGGACAGGGGGCAACACTGAAGCTTTCTTT. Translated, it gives CATSPGTGGNTEAFF. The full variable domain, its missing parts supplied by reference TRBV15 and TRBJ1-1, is DAMVIQNPRYQVTQFGKPVTLSCSQTLNHNVMYWYQQKSSQAPKLLFHYYDKDFNNEADTPDNFQSRRPNTSFCFLDIRSPGLGDTAMYLCATSPGTGGNTEAFFGQGTRLTVV.

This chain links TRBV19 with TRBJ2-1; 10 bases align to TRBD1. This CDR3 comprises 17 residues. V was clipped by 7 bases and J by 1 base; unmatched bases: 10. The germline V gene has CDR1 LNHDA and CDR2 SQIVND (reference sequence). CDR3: CASTSGTGARSYNEQFF. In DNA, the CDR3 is TGTGCCAGTACCTCAGGGACAGGGGCCCGTTCCTACAATGAGCAGTTCTTC.

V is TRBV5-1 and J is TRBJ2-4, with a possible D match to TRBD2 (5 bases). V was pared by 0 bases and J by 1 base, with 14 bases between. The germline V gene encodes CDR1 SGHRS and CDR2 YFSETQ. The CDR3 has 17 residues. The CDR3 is CASSLAGSVMAKNIQYF. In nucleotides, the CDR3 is TGCGCCAGCAGCTTGGCGGGTAGCGTGATGGCCAAAAACATTCAGTACTTC.

The CDR3, as DNA: TGTGCCAGCAGTGAGCCGGGACAGGTCACAGATACGCAGTATTTT. It specifies CASSEPGQVTDTQYF. The chain is built from TRBV28 and TRBJ2-3; TRBD1 aligns across 8 bases. The V gene end was trimmed by 5 bases and the J gene end by 2 bases; junction bases not matched to a gene: 6. Germline V gene sequence: CDR1 MDHEN, CDR2 SYDVKM. The CDR3 length is 15 residues.

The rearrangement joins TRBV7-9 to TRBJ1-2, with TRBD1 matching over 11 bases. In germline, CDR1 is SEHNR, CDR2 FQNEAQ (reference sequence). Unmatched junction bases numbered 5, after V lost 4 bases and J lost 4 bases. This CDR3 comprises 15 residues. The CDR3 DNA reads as TGTGCCAGCAGCTGGACAGGGGGCATACCCTATGGCTACACCTTC. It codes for CASSWTGGIPYGYTF.

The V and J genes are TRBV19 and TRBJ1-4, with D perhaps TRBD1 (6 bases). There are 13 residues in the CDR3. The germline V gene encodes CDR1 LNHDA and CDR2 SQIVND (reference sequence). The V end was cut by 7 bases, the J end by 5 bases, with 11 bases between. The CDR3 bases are TGTGCCAGTACGGGGACAATCAATGAAAAACTGTTTTTT. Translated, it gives CASTGTINEKLFF.

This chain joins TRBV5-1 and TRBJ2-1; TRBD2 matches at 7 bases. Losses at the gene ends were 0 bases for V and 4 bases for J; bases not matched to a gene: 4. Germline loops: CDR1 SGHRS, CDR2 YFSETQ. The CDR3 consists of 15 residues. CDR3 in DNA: TGCGCCAGCAGCTTGGTGTCTAGCGGATACAATGAGCAGTTCTTC. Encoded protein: CASSLVSSGYNEQFF.

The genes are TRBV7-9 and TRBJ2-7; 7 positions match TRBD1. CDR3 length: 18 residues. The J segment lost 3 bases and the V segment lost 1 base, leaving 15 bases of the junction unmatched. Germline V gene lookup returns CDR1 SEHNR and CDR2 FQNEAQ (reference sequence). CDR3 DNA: TGTGCCAGCAGCTTAGGTGGGGTCAAGACAGGGAGCGACTACGAGCAGTACTTC. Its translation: CASSLGGVKTGSDYEQYF.

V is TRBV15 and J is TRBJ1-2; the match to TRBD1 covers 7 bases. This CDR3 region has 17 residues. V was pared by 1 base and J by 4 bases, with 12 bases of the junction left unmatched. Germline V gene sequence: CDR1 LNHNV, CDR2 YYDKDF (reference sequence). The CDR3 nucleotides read TGTGCCACCAGCAGAGTAGGGGGCAGGGAGGACCTCTATGGCTACACCTTC. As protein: CATSRVGGREDLYGYTF.

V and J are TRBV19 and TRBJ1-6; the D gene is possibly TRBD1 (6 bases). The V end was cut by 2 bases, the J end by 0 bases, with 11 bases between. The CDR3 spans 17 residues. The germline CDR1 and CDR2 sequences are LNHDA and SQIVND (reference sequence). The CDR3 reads CASSISGGSSYNSPLHF. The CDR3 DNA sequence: TGTGCCAGTAGTATAAGTGGGGGCAGCTCCTATAATTCACCCCTCCACTTT. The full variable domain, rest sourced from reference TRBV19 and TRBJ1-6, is DGGITQSPKYLFRKEGQNVTLSCEQNLNHDAMYWYRQDPGQGLRLIYYSQIVNDFQKGDIAEGYSVSREKKESFPLTVTSAQKNPTAFYLCASSISGGSSYNSPLHFGNGTRLTVT.

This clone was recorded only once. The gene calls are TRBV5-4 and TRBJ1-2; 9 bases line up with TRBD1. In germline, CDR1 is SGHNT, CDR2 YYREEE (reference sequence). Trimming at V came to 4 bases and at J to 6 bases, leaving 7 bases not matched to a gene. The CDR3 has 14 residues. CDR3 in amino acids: CASSALQGADGYTF. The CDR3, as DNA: TGTGCCAGCAGCGCATTACAGGGGGCCGATGGCTACACCTTC.